Below are 5 T cell receptor beta chains sequenced from a single sample in a study of CD8 T cells in ankylosing spondylitis. TCRdb fed the 5' RACE reads into MiXCR, producing one record per CDR3 protein. The table includes fewer than 200,000 distinct CDR3 sequences, just over 9.5% detected once. Material: blood, either unsorted or a sorted T cell fraction (not recorded which). The receptors come from a female donor with ankylosing spondylitis or in good health (not recorded which).

This chain joins TRBV2 and TRBJ2-1, with D perhaps TRBD2 (6 bases). There are 15 residues in the CDR3. V was pared by 4 bases and J by 4 bases, with 14 bases between. Looked up from germline, CDR1 is SNHLY and CDR2 is FYNNEI. This chain's CDR3 is CASSGEERSYNEQFF. The CDR3 DNA reads TGTGCCAGCAGTGGGGAGGAGCGGAGTTACAATGAGCAGTTCTTC.

This clonotype has only a few counts. V usage is TRBV6-2 or TRBV6-3 and J usage is TRBJ1-5; perhaps TRBD1 as D (6 bases). The CDR3 is 14 residues long. CDR1 and CDR2 from the germline V gene are MNHEY and SVGEGT. Trimming left V 4 bases short and J 5 bases short, with 12 bases between. Here the CDR3 reads CASSLRDIDQPQHF. The CDR3, as DNA: TGTGCCAGCAGTTTACGGGACATAGATCAGCCCCAGCATTTT.

This rearrangement joins TRBV30 to TRBJ2-3; perhaps D is TRBD1 or TRBD2 (5 bases each). The ends were cut back, 2 bases at V and 3 bases at J, with 12 bases in the middle. Germline CDR1 and CDR2: GTSNPN and SVGIG (reference sequence). The CDR3 is 14 residues long. CDR3 protein: CAWSLGVETDTQYF. CDR3 sequence (DNA): TGTGCCTGGAGTTTGGGGGTAGAGACAGATACGCAGTATTTT.

In its sample, this clonotype was seen many times. The chain links TRBV3-1 to TRBJ2-1; 7 nucleotides line up with TRBD2. Trimming took 4 bases from V and 8 from J; bases not matched to a gene: 2. In germline, CDR1 is LGHDT, CDR2 YNNKEL (reference sequence). The length of the CDR3 is 12 residues. CDR3 loop: CASSPTSYEQFF. CDR3 nucleotides: TGTGCCAGCAGCCCGACTAGCTATGAGCAGTTCTTC.

This clonotype occurred many times. The chain recombines TRBV20-1 with TRBJ2-7; 8 positions match TRBD2. Trimming at V came to 0 bases and at J to 5 bases, leaving 6 bases not matched to a gene. The CDR3 totals 14 residues. The germline V gene has CDR1 DFQATT and CDR2 SNEGSKA (reference sequence). The CDR3 loop reads CSARDQELADEQYF. CDR3 sequence (DNA): TGCAGTGCTAGAGATCAAGAACTAGCGGACGAGCAGTACTTC.